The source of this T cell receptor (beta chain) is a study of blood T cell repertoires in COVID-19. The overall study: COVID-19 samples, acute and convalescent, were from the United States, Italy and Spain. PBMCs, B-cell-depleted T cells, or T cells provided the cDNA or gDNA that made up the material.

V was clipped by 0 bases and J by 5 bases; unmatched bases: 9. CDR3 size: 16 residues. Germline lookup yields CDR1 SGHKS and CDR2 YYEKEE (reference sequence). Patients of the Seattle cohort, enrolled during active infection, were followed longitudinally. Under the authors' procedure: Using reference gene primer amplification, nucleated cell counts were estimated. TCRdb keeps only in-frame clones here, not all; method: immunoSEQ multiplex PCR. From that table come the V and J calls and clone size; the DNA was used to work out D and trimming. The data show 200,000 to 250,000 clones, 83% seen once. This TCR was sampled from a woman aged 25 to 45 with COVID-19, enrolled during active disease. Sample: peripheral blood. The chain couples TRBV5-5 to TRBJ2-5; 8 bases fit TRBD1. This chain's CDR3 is CASSLAQAGGRETQYF. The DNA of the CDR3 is TGTGCCAGCAGCTTGGCTCAGGCAGGGGGCCGCGAGACCCAGTACTTC.